This T cell receptor (beta chain) emerged from a study of blood T cells in healthy people across ages. Sample-barcoded 5' priming and a J-beta primer mix drove a second PCR of roughly 6 to 12 cycles. MiXCR, run by TCRdb on the 5' RACE reads, gives a single entry per CDR3 protein. The sample lists about 1.4 million distinct CDR3 sequences; around 55% were seen once. V trimming: 1 base; J trimming: 1 base; junction bases outside the gene matches: 8. There are 16 residues in the CDR3. Germline CDR1 is SQVTM and CDR2 is ANQGSEA. Per individual sample, total RNA of at least 5 micrograms was extracted. The rearrangement joins TRBV29-1 to TRBJ2-7; 9 nucleotides line up with TRBD1. The source of this sequence is a man aged 18 to 29 in good health. Input material: blood. CDR3 sequence (DNA): TGCAGCGTTGAAGCGAGGGGGACAGGGTATTCCTACGAGCAGTACTTC. Protein: CSVEARGTGYSYEQYF.